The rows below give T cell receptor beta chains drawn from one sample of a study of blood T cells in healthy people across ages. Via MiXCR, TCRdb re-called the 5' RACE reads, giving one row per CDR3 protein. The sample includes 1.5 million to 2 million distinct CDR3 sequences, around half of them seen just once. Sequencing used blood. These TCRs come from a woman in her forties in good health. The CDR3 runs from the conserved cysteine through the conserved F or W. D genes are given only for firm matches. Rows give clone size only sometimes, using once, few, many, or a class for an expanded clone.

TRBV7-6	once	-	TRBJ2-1	TGTGCCAGCAGCTTCTCTATTCATGAGCAGTTCTTC	CASSFSIHEQFF
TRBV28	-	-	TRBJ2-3	TGTGCCAGCAGTGTAAGGGGGGACCTTTTACCCCCAGATACGCAGTATTTT	CASSVRGDLLPPDTQYF
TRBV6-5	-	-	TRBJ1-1	TGTGCCAGCAGCCCTCAAATTATTTACGGGCGGACTGAAGCTTTCTTT	CASSPQIIYGRTEAFF
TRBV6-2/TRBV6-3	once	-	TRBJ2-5	TGTGCCAGCAGTTACTCGACACGGAATGAGCAGTACTTC	CASSYSTRNEQYF
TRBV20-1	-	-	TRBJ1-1	TGCAGTGCGCCGCCACCGGGACAAGTTGAAGCTTTCTTT	CSAPPPGQVEAFF
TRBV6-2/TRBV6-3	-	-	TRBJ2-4	TGTGCCAGCAGTTACTATGAGGGGGCCAAAAACATTCAGTACTTC	CASSYYEGAKNIQYF
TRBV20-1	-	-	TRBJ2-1	TGCAGTGCTATTGGGGGGGCCTGGGTGAATGAGCAGTTCTTC	CSAIGGAWVNEQFF
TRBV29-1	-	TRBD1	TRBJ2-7	TGCAGCGTGCCGGGACAGGGGTCCCCCTACGAGCAGTACTTC	CSVPGQGSPYEQYF
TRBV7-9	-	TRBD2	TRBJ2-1	TGTGCCACCGACCCGGGACTAGACAACAATGAGCAGTTCTTC	CATDPGLDNNEQFF
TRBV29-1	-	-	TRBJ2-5	TGCAGCGTTGAGTACCAGTTACGGCTGTACTTC	CSVEYQLRLYF
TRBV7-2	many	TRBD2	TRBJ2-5	TGTGCCAGCAGTTCGGCCGGGGGGGAAGAGACCCAGTACTTC	CASSSAGGEETQYF
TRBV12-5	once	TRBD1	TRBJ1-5	TGTGCTAGTGGTCACCGGACAGGGGGTCGGCCCCAGCATTTT	CASGHRTGGRPQHF
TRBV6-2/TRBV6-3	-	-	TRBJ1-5	TGTGCCAGCAGTTCGAACCTCCGGGTTAAAGTTGCGCCCCAGCATTTT	CASSSNLRVKVAPQHF
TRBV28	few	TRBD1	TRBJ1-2	TGTGCCAGCTGGGGACAGTCCTATGGCTACACCTTC	CASWGQSYGYTF
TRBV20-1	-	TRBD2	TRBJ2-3	TGCAGTGCTAGACTAGCGGACCTGGGCGATACGCAGTATTTT	CSARLADLGDTQYF